Sequencing of this T cell receptor beta chain was carried out in a study of blood T cell repertoires in COVID-19 (dated by TCRdb to 2020 to 2021). As for the study more broadly: Samples from collaborators originated in the United States, Italy and Spain and spanned both the acute and convalescent phases of COVID-19. The material from the prospective study consisted of cDNA or gDNA derived from T cells, B-cell-depleted T cells, or PBMCs. The dataset comprised deeply sampled blood TCRbeta repertoires from subjects exposed to, actively infected with, or recovered from COVID-19. The repertoires were made available in a free public database intended to serve as a resource for research on the immune response to SARS-CoV-2. The samples were drawn from the first 160 participants of the ongoing ImmuneRACE study and from 1,254 subjects provided by 6 global collaborators. The sample metadata nearly always contained a de-identified subject ID, COVID-19 status, age in years and sex. Where available, HLA class I and class II types were obtained from metadata supplied by the sample provider rather than from assay-based typing. The investigation overall reported the following: Clinical and demographic metadata were provided uncurated, with the amount varying by source and participant.

This clone registers as large (0.1 to 1%) within its sample. What this receptor recognizes is not known. Base qualities were left out, and no much larger clone turns up one base away. Collaborating institutions collected whole blood in K2EDTA tubes following their own protocols. Collaborator samples were shipped for TCRbeta analysis as frozen whole blood, isolated PBMCs, or DNA extracted from either sample type. Inclusive of the bounding cysteine and phenylalanine, the CDR3 is 13 residues long. This entry keeps only the CDR3 DNA: 39 bases, framed from base 1. Deletion took 0 bases off V and 7 bases off J, with a span of 9 bases between the germline ends. Taken from the germline V gene, the CDR1 and CDR2 loops are MNHEY and SVGAGI. TCRbeta CDR3 regions were amplified from genomic DNA by means of the immunoSEQ Assay, a bias-controlled multiplex PCR. Per the original workflow: Nucleated cell counts per sample were estimated from amplification of reference gene primers within the assay. To quantify the absolute abundance of each unique TCRbeta CDR3 rearrangement, sequence reads were collapsed and filtered. For each sample, productive Simpson clonality was calculated as the square root of Simpson's diversity index over productive rearrangements. Not all clones reach the TCRdb copy of this immuneACCESS table, which keeps in-frame sequences only. Checked studies attribute under half of the gap to unresolved V genes and leave the rest unexplained. That table gives V, J and clone size, and the DNA gave D and trimming. This sample is represented by about 5,000 clones; around 73% of them were singletons. Of the sample, less than 45% falls within the top ten clones.

Recombination connected TRBV6-5 to TRBJ1-2; a confident D gene designation cannot be given. Sequencing input: peripheral blood. This clonotype was obtained from a human donor in a cohort sampled during active COVID-19. The nucleotides read TGTGCCAGCAGTTACTCGGCGGATGGTGGCTACACCTTC. This yields the protein CASSYSADGGYTF.